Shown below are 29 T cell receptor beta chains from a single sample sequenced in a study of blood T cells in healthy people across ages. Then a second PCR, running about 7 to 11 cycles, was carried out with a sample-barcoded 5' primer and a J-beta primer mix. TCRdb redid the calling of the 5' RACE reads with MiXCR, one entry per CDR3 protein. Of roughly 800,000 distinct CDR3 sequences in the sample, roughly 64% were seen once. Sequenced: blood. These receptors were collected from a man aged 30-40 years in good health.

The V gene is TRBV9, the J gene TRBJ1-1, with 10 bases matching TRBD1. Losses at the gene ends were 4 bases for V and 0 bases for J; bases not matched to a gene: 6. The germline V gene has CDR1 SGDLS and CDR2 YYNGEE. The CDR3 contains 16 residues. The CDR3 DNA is TGTGCCAGCAGCCCTCGGACAGGGGGGATGAACACTGAAGCTTTCTTT. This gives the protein CASSPRTGGMNTEAFF.

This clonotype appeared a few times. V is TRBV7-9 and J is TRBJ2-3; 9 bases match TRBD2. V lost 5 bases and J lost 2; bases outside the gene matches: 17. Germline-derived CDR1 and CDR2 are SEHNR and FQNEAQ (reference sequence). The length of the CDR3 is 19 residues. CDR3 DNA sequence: TGTGCCAGCAGCCCGCCCAGACGGTGGGCTAGCGGGAACACAGATACGCAGTATTTT. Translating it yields CASSPPRRWASGNTDTQYF.

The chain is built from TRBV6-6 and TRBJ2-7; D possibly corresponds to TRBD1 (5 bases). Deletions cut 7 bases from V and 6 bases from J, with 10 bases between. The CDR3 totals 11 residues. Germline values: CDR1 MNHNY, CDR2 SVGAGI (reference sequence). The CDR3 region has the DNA TGTGCCAGCACCGCAGGGATCGAGCAGTACTTC. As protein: CASTAGIEQYF.

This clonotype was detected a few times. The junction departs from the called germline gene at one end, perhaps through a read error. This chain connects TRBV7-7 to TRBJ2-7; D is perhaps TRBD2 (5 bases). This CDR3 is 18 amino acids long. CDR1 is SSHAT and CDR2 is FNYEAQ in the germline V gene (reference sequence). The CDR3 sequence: CASSLEGFLATPLGEQYF. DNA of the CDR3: TGTGCTAGCAGCTTAGAAGGGTTTCTAGCCACCCCGTTGGGGGAGCAGTACTTC.

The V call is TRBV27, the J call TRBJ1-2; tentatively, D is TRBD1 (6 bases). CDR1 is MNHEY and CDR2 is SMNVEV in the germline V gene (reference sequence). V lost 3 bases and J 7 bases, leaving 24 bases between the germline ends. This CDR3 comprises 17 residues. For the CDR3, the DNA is TGTGCCAGCAGTTTGGTTCCCCCGGGACAAGGTGGCCGTGGCTACACCTTC. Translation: CASSLVPPGQGGRGYTF.

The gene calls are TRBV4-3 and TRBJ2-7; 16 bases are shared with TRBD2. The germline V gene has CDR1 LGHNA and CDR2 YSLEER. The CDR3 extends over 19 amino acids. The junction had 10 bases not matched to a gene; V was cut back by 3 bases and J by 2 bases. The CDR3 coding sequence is TGCGCCAGCAGCCAGAGGGGACTAGCGGGAGGGGCTCCTCCCTACGAGCAGTACTTC. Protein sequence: CASSQRGLAGGAPPYEQYF.

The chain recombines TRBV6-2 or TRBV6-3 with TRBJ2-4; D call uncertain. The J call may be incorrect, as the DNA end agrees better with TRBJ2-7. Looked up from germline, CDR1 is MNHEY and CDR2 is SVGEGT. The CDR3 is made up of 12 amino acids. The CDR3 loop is CASSPQLAEQYF. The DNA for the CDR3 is TGTGCCAGCAGCCCCCAATTGGCCGAGCAGTACTTC.

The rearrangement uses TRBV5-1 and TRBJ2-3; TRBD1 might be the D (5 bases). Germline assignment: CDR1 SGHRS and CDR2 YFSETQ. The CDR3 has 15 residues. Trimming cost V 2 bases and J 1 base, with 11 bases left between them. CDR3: CASSFVDMGTDTQYF. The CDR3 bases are TGCGCCAGCAGCTTCGTGGACATGGGCACAGATACGCAGTATTTT.

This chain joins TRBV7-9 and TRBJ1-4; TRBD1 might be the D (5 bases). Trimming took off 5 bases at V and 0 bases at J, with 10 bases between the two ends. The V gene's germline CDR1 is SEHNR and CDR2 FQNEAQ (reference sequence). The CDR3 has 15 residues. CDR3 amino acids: CASSRMTATNEKLFF. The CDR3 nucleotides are TGTGCCAGCAGCCGGATGACAGCAACTAATGAAAAACTGTTTTTT.

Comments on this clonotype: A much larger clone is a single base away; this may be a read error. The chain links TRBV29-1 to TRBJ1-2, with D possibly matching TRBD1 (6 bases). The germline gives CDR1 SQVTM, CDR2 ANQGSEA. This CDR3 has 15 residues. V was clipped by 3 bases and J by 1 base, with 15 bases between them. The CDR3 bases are TGCAGCGTTGACCCTAGCGGGGGGCGTAACTATGGCTACACCTTC. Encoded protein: CSVDPSGGRNYGYTF.

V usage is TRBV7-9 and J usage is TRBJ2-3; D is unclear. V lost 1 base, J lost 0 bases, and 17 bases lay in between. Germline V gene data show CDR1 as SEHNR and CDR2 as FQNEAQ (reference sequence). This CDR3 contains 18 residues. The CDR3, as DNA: TGTGCCAGCAGCTTAGACTTCGGCTTTATTCAGAGCACAGATACGCAGTATTTT. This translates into CASSLDFGFIQSTDTQYF.

For the CDR3, the DNA is TGCAGTGCTAGGGTAGCGGGAGACACGCAGTATTTT. This translates into CSARVAGDTQYF. This rearrangement joins TRBV20-1 to TRBJ2-3; 9 nucleotides line up with TRBD2. This CDR3 comprises 12 residues. V shed 3 bases and J 9 bases; nucleotides not matched to a gene: 4. Per the germline V gene, CDR1 is DFQATT and CDR2 is SNEGSKA (reference sequence).

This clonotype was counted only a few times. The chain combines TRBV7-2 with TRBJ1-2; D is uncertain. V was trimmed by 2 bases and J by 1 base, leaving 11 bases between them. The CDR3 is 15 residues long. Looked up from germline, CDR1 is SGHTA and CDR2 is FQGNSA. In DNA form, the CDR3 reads TGTGCCAGCAGCTTATGGTCTCGCGGTAACTATGGCTACACCTTC. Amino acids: CASSLWSRGNYGYTF. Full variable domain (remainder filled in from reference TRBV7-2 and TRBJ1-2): GAGVSQSPSNKVTEKGKDVELRCDPISGHTALYWYRQSLGQGLEFLIYFQGNSAPDKSGLPSDRFSAERTGGSVSTLTIQRTQQEDSAVYLCASSLWSRGNYGYTFGSGTRLTVV.

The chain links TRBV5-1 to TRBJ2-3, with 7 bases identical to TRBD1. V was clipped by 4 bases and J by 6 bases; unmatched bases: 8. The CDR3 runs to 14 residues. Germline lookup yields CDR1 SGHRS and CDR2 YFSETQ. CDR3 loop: CASSRTGAPDTQYF. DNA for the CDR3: TGCGCCAGCAGCAGGACAGGAGCCCCGGATACGCAGTATTTT. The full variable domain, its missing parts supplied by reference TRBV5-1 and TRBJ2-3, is KAGVTQTPRYLIKTRGQQVTLSCSPISGHRSVSWYQQTPGQGLQFLFEYFSETQRNKGNFPGRFSGRQFSNSRSEMNVSTLELGDSALYLCASSRTGAPDTQYFGPGTRLTVL.

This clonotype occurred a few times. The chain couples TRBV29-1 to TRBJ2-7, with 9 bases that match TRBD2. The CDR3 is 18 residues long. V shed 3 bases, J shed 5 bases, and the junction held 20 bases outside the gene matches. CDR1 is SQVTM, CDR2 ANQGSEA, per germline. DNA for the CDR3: TGCAGCGTTGAGGGGGCAGAGGAACCGGGACTAGCAGCCCACGAGCAGTACTTC. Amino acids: CSVEGAEEPGLAAHEQYF.

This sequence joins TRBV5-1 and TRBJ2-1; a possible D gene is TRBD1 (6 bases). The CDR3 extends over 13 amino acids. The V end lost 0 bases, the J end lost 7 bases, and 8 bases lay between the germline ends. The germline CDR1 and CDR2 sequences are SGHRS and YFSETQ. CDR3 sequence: CASSLDTGNEQFF. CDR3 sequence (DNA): TGCGCCAGCAGCTTGGATACAGGGAATGAGCAGTTCTTC.

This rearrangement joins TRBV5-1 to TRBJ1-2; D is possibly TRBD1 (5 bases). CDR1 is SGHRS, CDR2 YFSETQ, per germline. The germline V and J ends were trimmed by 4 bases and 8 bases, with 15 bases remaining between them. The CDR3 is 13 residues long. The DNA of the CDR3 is TGCGCCAGCAGCGAGGACAAATTTGACGGCTACACCTTC. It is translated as CASSEDKFDGYTF.

CDR3 loop: CASSQDVKRGGAEQFF. The CDR3, as DNA: TGCGCCAGCAGCCAAGATGTCAAGAGGGGGGGCGCTGAGCAGTTCTTC. The J gene is TRBJ2-1, the V gene TRBV4-1; D possibly corresponds to TRBD2 (7 bases). V was clipped by 0 bases and J by 9 bases, with 18 bases between them. Germline CDR1 reads MGHRA; CDR2 reads YSYEKL. The CDR3 is 16 residues long.

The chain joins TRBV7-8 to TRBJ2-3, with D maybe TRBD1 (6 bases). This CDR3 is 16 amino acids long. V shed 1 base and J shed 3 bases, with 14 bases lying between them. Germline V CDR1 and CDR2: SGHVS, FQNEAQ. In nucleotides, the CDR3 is TGTGCCAGCAGCTTAGATTGGGGGCGGCCAACAGATACGCAGTATTTT. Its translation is CASSLDWGRPTDTQYF.

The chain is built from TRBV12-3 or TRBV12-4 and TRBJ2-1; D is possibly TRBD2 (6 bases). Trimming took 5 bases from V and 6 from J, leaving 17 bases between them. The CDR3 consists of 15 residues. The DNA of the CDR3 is TGTGCCAGCAGTCCCACTAGCCCTTTTCGCAATGAGCAGTTCTTC. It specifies CASSPTSPFRNEQFF.

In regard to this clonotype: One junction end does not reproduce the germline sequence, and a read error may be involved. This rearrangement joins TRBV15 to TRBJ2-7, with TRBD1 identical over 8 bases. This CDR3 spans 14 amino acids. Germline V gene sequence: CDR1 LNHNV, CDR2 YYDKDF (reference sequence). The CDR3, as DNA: TGTGCCACCAGCAGATCAGGGGGCGAGTACGAGCAGTACTTT. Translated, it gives CATSRSGGEYEQYF.

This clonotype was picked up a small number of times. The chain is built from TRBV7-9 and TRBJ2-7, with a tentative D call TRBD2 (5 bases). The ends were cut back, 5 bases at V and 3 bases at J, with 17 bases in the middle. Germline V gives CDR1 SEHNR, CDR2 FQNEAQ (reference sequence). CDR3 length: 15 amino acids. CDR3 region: CASSHGGWGNYEQYF. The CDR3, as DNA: TGTGCCAGCAGCCACGGAGGTTGGGGTAACTACGAGCAGTACTTC.

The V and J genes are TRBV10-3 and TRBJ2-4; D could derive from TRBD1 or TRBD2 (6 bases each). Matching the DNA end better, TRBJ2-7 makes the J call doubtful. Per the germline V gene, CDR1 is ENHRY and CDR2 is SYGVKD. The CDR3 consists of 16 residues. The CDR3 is CAIGRLQGKGSYEQYF. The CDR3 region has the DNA TGTGCCATCGGGAGGTTACAGGGAAAAGGCTCCTACGAGCAGTACTTC.

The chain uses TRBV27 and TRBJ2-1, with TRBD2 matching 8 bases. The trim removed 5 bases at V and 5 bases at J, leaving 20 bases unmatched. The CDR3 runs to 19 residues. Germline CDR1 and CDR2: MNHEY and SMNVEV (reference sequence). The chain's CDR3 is CASSPTPSGLAGINNEQFF. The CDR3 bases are TGTGCCAGCAGTCCGACCCCCTCCGGCTTAGCGGGGATAAACAATGAGCAGTTCTTC.

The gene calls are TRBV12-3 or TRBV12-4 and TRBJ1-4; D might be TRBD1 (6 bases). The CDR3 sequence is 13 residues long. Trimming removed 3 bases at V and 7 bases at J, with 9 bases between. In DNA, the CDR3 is TGTGCCAGCAGTTTCGTCAGGGGTGAAAAACTGTTTTTT. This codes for CASSFVRGEKLFF.

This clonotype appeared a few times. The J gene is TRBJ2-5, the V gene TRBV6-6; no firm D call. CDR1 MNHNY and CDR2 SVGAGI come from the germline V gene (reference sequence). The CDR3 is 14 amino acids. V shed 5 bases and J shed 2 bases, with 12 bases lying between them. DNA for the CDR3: TGTGCCAGCAGTCCCCTCTCCGTGCAAGAGACCCAGTACTTC. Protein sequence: CASSPLSVQETQYF.

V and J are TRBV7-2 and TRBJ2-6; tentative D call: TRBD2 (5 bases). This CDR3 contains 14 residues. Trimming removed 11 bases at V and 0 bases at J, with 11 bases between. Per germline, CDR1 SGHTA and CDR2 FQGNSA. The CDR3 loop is CAERAGSGANVLTF. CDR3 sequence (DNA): TGTGCCGAGAGGGCAGGCTCTGGGGCCAACGTCCTGACTTTC.

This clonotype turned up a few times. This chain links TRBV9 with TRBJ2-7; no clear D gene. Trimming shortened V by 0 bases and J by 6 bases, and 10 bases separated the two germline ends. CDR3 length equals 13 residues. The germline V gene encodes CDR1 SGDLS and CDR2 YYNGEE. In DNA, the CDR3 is TGTGCCAGCAGCGTAGATCATAGGACCGAGCAGTACTTC. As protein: CASSVDHRTEQYF. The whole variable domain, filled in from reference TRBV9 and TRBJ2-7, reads DSGVTQTPKHLITATGQRVTLRCSPRSGDLSVYWYQQSLDQGLQFLIQYYNGEERAKGNILERFSAQQFPDLHSELNLSSLELGDSALYFCASSVDHRTEQYFGPGTRLTVT.

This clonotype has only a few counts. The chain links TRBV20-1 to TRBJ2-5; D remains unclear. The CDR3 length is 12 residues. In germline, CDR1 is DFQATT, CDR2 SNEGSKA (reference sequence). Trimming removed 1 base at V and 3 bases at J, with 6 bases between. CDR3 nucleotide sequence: TGCAGTGCTAGAGGGCCTAAAGAGACCCAGTACTTC. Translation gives CSARGPKETQYF.